This TCR beta chain was captured in a study of blood T cell repertoires in COVID-19. On the study more broadly: Samples representing acute and convalescent COVID-19 were sourced from the United States, Italy and Spain. In each case, the material was cDNA or gDNA derived from T cells, B-cell-depleted T cells, or PBMCs.

Authors' methods: Reference gene primer amplification gave estimated nucleated cell counts. Sequencing was performed with immunoSEQ multiplex PCR; in TCRdb, only in-frame clones are kept and a portion is missing. V, J and clone size derive from that table, while D and trimming were established from the DNA sequence. The repertoire holds about 41,000 clones, 87% seen once, with under 4.5% in the top ten. Germline V gives CDR1 MNHEY, CDR2 SVGEGT. V lost 2 bases, J lost 2 bases, and 2 bases stayed unmatched. This CDR3 is 14 amino acids long. The origin of this receptor is a man in his sixties with acute or convalescent COVID-19. The specimen was peripheral blood. The V call is TRBV6-2 or TRBV6-3, the J call TRBJ1-2, with 7 nucleotides matching TRBD1. The CDR3 sequence: CASSYRDSNYGYTF. In DNA form, the CDR3 reads TGTGCCAGCAGTTACCGGGACAGCAACTATGGCTACACCTTC.